The 24 T cell receptor beta chains presented below share a single source sample, sequenced in a study of a mutant IDH1 vaccine in newly diagnosed glioma. Profiled with immunoSEQ multiplex PCR; TCRdb holds only in-frame clones, not every one. The sample shows approximately 37,000 clones, roughly 82% of them seen only once. Their antigens are not known. This sample's time point: week 47, end of study. One vaccine dose held 300 ug of mutant IDH1 20-mer peptide and came with topical imiquimod. Sample: PBMCs, taken from a glioma patient whose treatment included an IDH1 peptide vaccine. All receptors come from a man aged 18 to 29 with glioma. Some clones in this sample may be carry-over from other donors' samples.

The chain has TRBV7-2 and TRBJ2-1; no definite D call. The germline V gene has CDR1 SGHTA and CDR2 FQGNSA. The germline V and J ends were trimmed by 1 base and 8 bases, with 9 bases remaining between them. CDR3 length equals 13 residues. In DNA form, the CDR3 reads TGTGCCAGCAGCTTAGTAATAACTGATGAGCAGTTCTTC. Its protein product is CASSLVITDEQFF.

A few counts support this clone. The V gene is TRBV6-1, the J gene TRBJ1-1; tentatively, D is TRBD1 (5 bases). In germline, CDR1 is MNHNS, CDR2 SASEGT. Trimming took off 8 bases at V and 1 base at J, with 5 bases between the two ends. This CDR3 is built from 11 residues. The chain's CDR3 is CASGGNTEAFF. The CDR3 coding sequence is TGTGCCAGCGGGGGGAACACTGAAGCTTTCTTT.

This rearrangement joins TRBV7-2 to TRBJ1-4; D remains unclear. The CDR3 is 15 amino acids. Germline V gene sequence: CDR1 SGHTA, CDR2 FQGNSA. The V end was cut by 1 base, the J end by 5 bases, with 11 bases between. Here the CDR3 DNA reads TGTGCCAGCAGCTTAGGAGACCGAACGAATGAAAAACTGTTTTTT. It translates to CASSLGDRTNEKLFF.

The chain carries TRBV7-8 and TRBJ1-5; 8 bases are shared with TRBD1. CDR3 length: 16 amino acids. Germline loops: CDR1 SGHVS, CDR2 FQNEAQ. Trimming cost V 5 bases and J 1 base; bases outside gene matches: 7. The CDR3 is CASSLDRGRSNQPQHF. CDR3 DNA: TGTGCCAGCAGCCTCGACAGGGGAAGAAGCAATCAGCCCCAGCATTTT.

In nucleotides, the CDR3 is TGTGCCTGGACGAGACAGGGGGCGAAAATGAACACTGAAGCTTTCTTT. Translation: CAWTRQGAKMNTEAFF. V usage is TRBV30 and J usage is TRBJ1-1; TRBD1 matches at 10 bases. V lost 4 bases to trimming and J lost 0 bases; unmatched junction nucleotides: 8. The germline gives CDR1 GTSNPN, CDR2 SVGIG (reference sequence). The CDR3 loop spans 16 amino acids.

The chain recombines TRBV9 with TRBJ2-2; perhaps TRBD2 as D (6 bases). CDR3 length: 18 residues. The germline V gene has CDR1 SGDLS and CDR2 YYNGEE. V lost 0 bases to trimming and J lost 0 bases, with 15 bases between them. For the CDR3, the DNA is TGTGCCAGCAGCGTAGCGTGGGGACGGGGGACGAACACCGGGGAGCTGTTTTTT. It translates to CASSVAWGRGTNTGELFF.

The V call is TRBV29-1, the J call TRBJ2-1; TRBD1 agrees at 9 bases. Germline values: CDR1 SQVTM, CDR2 ANQGSEA. The CDR3 loop spans 16 amino acids. Germline trimming cut 1 base from V and 3 bases from J; bases unmatched to any gene: 7. CDR3: CSVEAGQGAGYNEQFF. CDR3 bases: TGCAGCGTTGAAGCGGGACAGGGTGCTGGCTACAATGAGCAGTTCTTC.

This chain joins TRBV29-1 and TRBJ2-7, with 7 bases aligning to TRBD2. The V gene end was trimmed by 7 bases and the J gene end by 3 bases; junction bases not matched to a gene: 9. The V gene's germline CDR1 is SQVTM and CDR2 ANQGSEA. The CDR3 has 13 amino acids. DNA of the CDR3: TGCAGCGCGGGGGAGGGATTTGGCTACGAGCAGTACTTC. It encodes CSAGEGFGYEQYF.

V usage is TRBV25-1 and J usage is TRBJ1-1; unclear D gene. Trimming stripped 2 bases from V and 1 base from J, with 2 bases between. CDR1 is MGHDK, CDR2 SYGVNS, per germline. This CDR3 spans 12 amino acids. The CDR3 DNA reads TGTGCCAGCAGTGAAGGGAACACTGAAGCTTTCTTT. This translates into CASSEGNTEAFF. The complete variable domain, with remaining parts taken from reference TRBV25-1 and TRBJ1-1, reads EADIYQTPRYLVIGTGKKITLECSQTMGHDKMYWYQQDPGMELHLIHYSYGVNSTEKGDLSSESTVSRIRTEHFPLTLESARPSHTSQYLCASSEGNTEAFFGQGTRLTVV.

The chain combines TRBV27 with TRBJ2-7; D uncertain. The V gene's germline CDR1 is MNHEY and CDR2 SMNVEV (reference sequence). The CDR3 has 13 residues. The V gene lost 0 bases and the J gene lost 7 bases, with 10 bases spanning the gap. Written as DNA, the CDR3 is TGTGCCAGCAGTTTATCTGCCAGGTCAGAGCAGTACTTC. Translated: CASSLSARSEQYF.

The chain is built from TRBV4-3 and TRBJ2-1, with 7 bases identical to TRBD1. J lost 5 bases, V lost 1 base, and 8 bases had no gene match. From germline, CDR1 is LGHNA and CDR2 YSLEER. CDR3 length equals 16 residues. The CDR3 loop is CASSQGMWGQNNEQFF. In nucleotides, the CDR3 is TGCGCCAGCAGCCAAGGCATGTGGGGACAGAACAATGAGCAGTTCTTC.

The chain uses TRBV27 and TRBJ2-3; perhaps TRBD2 as D (6 bases). CDR3 length: 16 amino acids. Germline loops: CDR1 MNHEY, CDR2 SMNVEV (reference sequence). Trimming cost V 3 bases and J 3 bases, with 16 bases left between them. The CDR3 nucleotides read TGTGCCAGCAGTTTGGGGGGAAGGTTATGGACAGATACGCAGTATTTT. It yields the protein CASSLGGRLWTDTQYF.

The rearrangement joins TRBV6-5 to TRBJ1-4, with D maybe TRBD1 (6 bases). The CDR3 covers 14 residues. Germline V gives CDR1 MNHEY, CDR2 SVGAGI. V lost 2 bases, J lost 10 bases, and 14 bases lay in between. CDR3 sequence (DNA): TGTGCCAGCAGTTACGGGGGGCCCAGGGGAAAACTGTTTTTT. Encoded protein: CASSYGGPRGKLFF.

V usage is TRBV14 and J usage is TRBJ1-3; D call uncertain. V lost 6 bases and J lost 1, with 1 base in between. Germline V gives CDR1 SGHDN, CDR2 FVKESK. This CDR3 has 11 amino acids. The CDR3 sequence: CASSSGNTIYF. CDR3 coding DNA: TGTGCCAGCAGTTCTGGAAACACCATATATTTT. The complete variable domain, with remaining parts taken from reference TRBV14 and TRBJ1-3, reads EAGVTQFPSHSVIEKGQTVTLRCDPISGHDNLYWYRRVMGKEIKFLLHFVKESKQDESGMPNNRFLAERTGGTYSTLKVQPAELEDSGVYFCASSSGNTIYFGEGSWLTVV.

This sequence joins TRBV6-5 and TRBJ1-2; a weak D match, TRBD1 (5 bases). From germline, CDR1 is MNHEY and CDR2 SVGAGI. The ends were cut back, 0 bases at V and 4 bases at J, with 12 bases in the middle. This CDR3 spans 15 amino acids. The CDR3 spells CASSYSSSGTYGYTF. The CDR3 DNA reads as TGTGCCAGCAGTTACTCGAGTTCAGGGACCTATGGCTACACCTTC.

The chain recombines TRBV28 with TRBJ1-1; no definite D call. With 7 bases removed from V and 5 bases from J, the gap between germline ends came to 20 bases. From germline, CDR1 is MDHEN and CDR2 SYDVKM. The CDR3 extends over 15 amino acids. CDR3 region: CASNPVEFHGTEAFF. In DNA, the CDR3 is TGTGCCAGCAACCCGGTCGAATTCCATGGGACTGAAGCTTTCTTT.

The rearrangement joins TRBV6-6 to TRBJ2-7; possible D gene TRBD1, 5 bases. Germline V gene sequence: CDR1 MNHNY, CDR2 SVGAGI (reference sequence). CDR3 length equals 16 residues. V lost 7 bases and J 4 bases, leaving 23 bases between the germline ends. The CDR3 is CASTGRDPLNGYEQYF. In DNA form, the CDR3 reads TGTGCCAGCACGGGCAGGGATCCGCTAAACGGTTACGAGCAGTACTTC.

In its sample, this clone was seen once. The J gene is TRBJ1-1, the V gene TRBV5-4, with D perhaps TRBD1 (5 bases). The V end was cut by 1 base, the J end by 0 bases, with 10 bases between. The CDR3 loop spans 15 amino acids. Per germline, CDR1 SGHNT and CDR2 YYREEE (reference sequence). The DNA of the CDR3 is TGTGCCAGCAGCTTGTTCGACAGAGTGAACACTGAAGCTTTCTTT. Protein product: CASSLFDRVNTEAFF.

The CDR3 nucleotides are TGTGCCAGCAGTTTATTGCCCGCGAAGGACGAAAAACTGTTTTTT. This encodes CASSLLPAKDEKLFF. This chain uses TRBV27 with TRBJ1-4; D gene ambiguous. Germline CDR1 MNHEY, CDR2 SMNVEV (reference sequence). The CDR3 has 15 residues. Trimming took off 1 base at V and 8 bases at J, with 14 bases between the two ends.

This clone turned up a few times. V and J are TRBV15 and TRBJ1-1; D uncertain. V lost 0 bases, J lost 0 bases, and 5 bases lay in between. The germline CDR1 and CDR2 sequences are LNHNV and YYDKDF (reference sequence). This CDR3 is built from 14 residues. CDR3 sequence reads: CATSRDLVNTEAFF. DNA of the CDR3: TGTGCCACCAGCAGAGATCTCGTGAACACTGAAGCTTTCTTT.

V usage is TRBV5-4 and J usage is TRBJ1-2, with no clear D. Germline V gene data show CDR1 as SGHNT and CDR2 as YYREEE (reference sequence). V was cut by 4 bases and J by 4 bases, with 17 bases left in between. CDR3 length: 15 amino acids. The CDR3 sequence: CASSPGVGPSYGYTF. The CDR3 nucleotides read TGTGCCAGCAGCCCGGGAGTCGGGCCATCCTATGGCTACACCTTC. The entire variable domain, with the rest obtained from reference TRBV5-4 and TRBJ1-2, is as follows: ETGVTQSPTHLIKTRGQQVTLRCSSQSGHNTVSWYQQALGQGPQFIFQYYREEENGRGNFPPRFSGLQFPNYSSELNVNALELDDSALYLCASSPGVGPSYGYTFGSGTRLTVV.

This sequence joins TRBV6-6 and TRBJ2-7, with TRBD1 as a possible D gene (5 bases). V was trimmed by 3 bases and J by 3 bases, leaving 18 bases between them. This CDR3 has 16 amino acids. Germline V gene sequence: CDR1 MNHNY, CDR2 SVGAGI (reference sequence). The CDR3 sequence: CASSYWGVTGDYEQYF. In DNA, the CDR3 is TGTGCCAGCAGTTATTGGGGCGTAACTGGTGACTACGAGCAGTACTTC.

The J gene is TRBJ1-4, the V gene TRBV6-6; D uncertain. Trimming stripped 0 bases from V and 7 bases from J, with 3 bases between. CDR3 size: 12 residues. In germline, CDR1 is MNHNY, CDR2 SVGAGI (reference sequence). CDR3 sequence reads: CASSYSGEKLFF. The CDR3 DNA reads TGTGCCAGCAGTTACTCGGGTGAAAAACTGTTTTTT.

The chain joins TRBV4-2 to TRBJ2-7, with D possibly called TRBD1 or TRBD2 (5 bases each). Trimming removed 2 bases at V and 5 bases at J, with 28 bases between. The CDR3 sequence is 19 residues long. Germline CDR1 LGHNA, CDR2 YNFKEQ. The CDR3 DNA sequence: TGTGCCAGCAGCCAAAGAGGGGAAATGTCCAGGCACGCTCTACACGAGCAGTACTTC. This translates into CASSQRGEMSRHALHEQYF.